This entry is about one T cell receptor (beta chain). Its antigen is not known. Only in-frame clones appear in the TCRdb table, and some are missing; sequencing was by immunoSEQ multiplex PCR. The data hold roughly 56,000 clones, with roughly 84% observed a single time. The sample belongs to a study of OX40 agonist ivuxolimab in advanced cancers. Study-wide background: Patients treated during dose escalation were battling hepatocellular carcinoma, melanoma, renal cell or head and neck cancer.

Trimming shortened V by 3 bases and J by 5 bases, and 12 bases separated the two germline ends. The germline V gene encodes CDR1 SQVTM and CDR2 ANQGSEA. This CDR3 is built from 13 residues. Whole-study results and caveats: Clonal expansion in partial responders at 0.1-3.0 mg/kg ranked among the lowest. More expanded clones were found, on average, in CD8+ than in CD4+ T cells.

The material sequenced was CD4+ or CD8+ T cells sorted from blood, taken in a trial of the OX40 agonist ivuxolimab. This clonotype originated in an adult with an advanced solid tumor such as melanoma, head and neck, liver or kidney cancer. This chain uses TRBV29-1 with TRBJ2-3; no clear D gene. The CDR3 region is CSVEDNGKDTQYF. The CDR3 DNA is TGCAGCGTTGAGGATAACGGAAAAGATACGCAGTATTTT.